This TCR beta chain was sequenced for a study of blood T cell repertoires in COVID-19. Germline lookup yields CDR1 MNHEY and CDR2 SVGAGI. There are 13 residues in the CDR3. V was shortened by 6 bases and J by 2 bases, with 11 bases between the two germline ends. TCRdb keeps only in-frame clones here, not all; method: immunoSEQ multiplex PCR. The profile shows about 230,000 clones, 65% to 85% of them singletons. This clone occurred once. The receptor comes from a man older than 75 with acute or convalescent COVID-19. The sample consisted of peripheral blood. This chain links TRBV6-5 with TRBJ2-7; the D gene is possibly TRBD1 (6 bases). CDR3 residues: CASSGRDTYEQYF. In DNA form, the CDR3 reads TGTGCCAGCAGCGGACGGGACACCTACGAGCAGTACTTC.